These T cell receptor beta chains were read from a single sample in a study of cytomegalovirus exposure and HLA in healthy donors. Assay used: immunoSEQ multiplex PCR; TCRdb lists only in-frame clones, some missing. The sample has some 200,000 clones, around 86% seen once; the top ten hold roughly 7%. The material sequenced was PBMCs. All receptors come from a man under 40 in good health and CMV-seropositive. CDR3s include the opening cysteine and the closing phenylalanine or tryptophan. D genes are given only for firm matches. Size values are once, few and many counts, or a class for expanded clones, and some rows have none.

clone_size	d_call	v_call	j_call	cdr3_nt	cdr3_aa
.	.	TRBV18	TRBJ2-5	TGTGCCAGCTCACCAGAGAAGACCCAGTACTTC	CASSPEKTQYF
.	.	TRBV6-9	TRBJ2-6	TGTGCCAGCAGTGTATATGACTTACGACAAAGTCGGGCCAACGTCCTGACTTTC	CASSVYDLRQSRANVLTF
.	.	TRBV11-1	TRBJ2-3	TGTGCCAGCAGCTTAGGGGGGCGGTCAGATACGCAGTATTTT	CASSLGGRSDTQYF
.	TRBD1	TRBV5-1	TRBJ1-2	TGCGCCAGCAGCTTGGGCTCTGGCAGGGGGATGGCTAACTATGGCTACACCTTC	CASSLGSGRGMANYGYTF
.	.	TRBV6-1	TRBJ2-1	TGTGCCAGCAGTGAAGCCGTCAATGAGCAGTTCTTC	CASSEAVNEQFF
.	TRBD1	TRBV6-1	TRBJ2-2	TGTGCCAGCAGTTTCGACAGGGGAGGTACCGGGGAGCTGTTTTTT	CASSFDRGGTGELFF
.	TRBD1	TRBV6-5	TRBJ2-3	TGTGCCAGCAGTCTACAGGGGATCACAGATACGCAGTATTTT	CASSLQGITDTQYF
.	.	TRBV29-1	TRBJ2-2	TGCAGCGTTGGGTTGAACACCGGGGAGCTGTTTTTT	CSVGLNTGELFF
once	TRBD1	TRBV28	TRBJ2-7	TGTGCCAGCAGTTTGCCAGGGACAGGAGGGTACGAGCAGTACTTC	CASSLPGTGGYEQYF
.	.	TRBV5-6	TRBJ2-2	TGTGCCAGCAGCTTCGGGCTAACCGGGGAGCTGTTTTTT	CASSFGLTGELFF
.	.	TRBV7-2	TRBJ2-7	TGTGCCAGCAGCTTAGGACAGGCGCCCGGCGAGCAGTACTTC	CASSLGQAPGEQYF
.	TRBD1	TRBV6-6	TRBJ2-7	TGTGCCAGCAATTCCGGGACAGGGTTTCGCGAGCAGTACTTC	CASNSGTGFREQYF
.	.	TRBV7-3	TRBJ2-3	TGTGCCAGCAGCTCCCGACCCCTCCCAGATACGCAGTATTTT	CASSSRPLPDTQYF
.	TRBD2	TRBV5-6	TRBJ2-3	TGTGCCAGCAGCTTATCTAGCGGGGGGTTAACAGATACGCAGTATTTT	CASSLSSGGLTDTQYF
.	.	TRBV11-1	TRBJ2-7	TGTGCCAGCAGCTTAGGCCTGGGGGACTACGAGCAGTACTTC	CASSLGLGDYEQYF
.	TRBD1	TRBV7-9	TRBJ2-1	TGTGCCAGCAGCCCGCCGGGACAGGGGATAGATGAGCAGTTCTTC	CASSPPGQGIDEQFF
.	TRBD2	TRBV28	TRBJ2-1	TGTGCCAGCATCTCTAGCGGGAGAGGGGATGAGCAGTTCTTC	CASISSGRGDEQFF
.	.	TRBV2	TRBJ1-3	TGTGCCAGCAGCCGGGACGGCATCCAGTCTGGAAACACCATATATTTT	CASSRDGIQSGNTIYF
.	.	TRBV29-1	TRBJ2-1	TGCAGCGTTGAAAGGGACCCCAATGAGCAGTTCTTC	CSVERDPNEQFF
few	.	TRBV6-1	TRBJ1-6	TGTGCCAGCAGTGCCGATAACTCACCCCTCCACTTT	CASSADNSPLHF
.	.	TRBV4-3	TRBJ1-2	TGCGCCAGCAGCCAAGAAGGCCCCGGGGGCTACACCTTC	CASSQEGPGGYTF
.	.	TRBV6-5	TRBJ2-1	TGTGCCAGCAGTATTATGTCTAACAATGAGCAGTTCTTC	CASSIMSNNEQFF
.	TRBD2	TRBV4-1	TRBJ2-1	TGCGCCAGCAGCCATTTTACTAGCGGGGGCCAGTTCTTC	CASSHFTSGGQFF
.	.	TRBV7-9	TRBJ2-2	TGTGCCAGCAGCCTATATACGGGGCAGGACACCGGGGAGCTGTTTTTT	CASSLYTGQDTGELFF
.	.	TRBV2	TRBJ2-1	TGTGCCAGCAGTGGGGGGGGCGAGACTTTAAGCAATGAGCAGTTCTTC	CASSGGGETLSNEQFF
.	.	TRBV5-1	TRBJ2-1	TGCGCCAGCAGCTTGGACACAGGGTACAATGAGCAGTTCTTC	CASSLDTGYNEQFF
.	.	TRBV6-1	TRBJ2-5	TGTGCCAGCAGTGTAGACACACAAGAGACCCAGTACTTC	CASSVDTQETQYF
.	.	TRBV7-2	TRBJ1-4	TGTGCCAGCAGTAATTACGGAGAAAAACTGTTTTTT	CASSNYGEKLFF
.	.	TRBV7-2	TRBJ1-1	TGTGCCAGCAGCTTATCCGGCGTTACTGAAGCTTTCTTT	CASSLSGVTEAFF
once	.	TRBV7-7	TRBJ2-3	TGTGCTAGCAGCTTAGGGACCCCGTCCACAGATACGCAGTATTTT	CASSLGTPSTDTQYF
.	.	TRBV27	TRBJ2-1	TGTGCCAGCACCGATGGAGGAGGAGTCTACAATGAGCAGTTCTTC	CASTDGGGVYNEQFF
.	.	TRBV5-4	TRBJ1-3	TGTGCCAGCAGCTTGGGCAAATCTGGAAACACCATATATTTT	CASSLGKSGNTIYF
.	.	TRBV29-1	TRBJ2-7	TGCAGCGTTGTGGACAGCTACGAGCAGTACTTC	CSVVDSYEQYF
.	TRBD1	TRBV6-5	TRBJ2-3	TGTGCCAGCAGGACAGGGATTCGTACAGATACGCAGTATTTT	CASRTGIRTDTQYF
few	.	TRBV7-8	TRBJ2-1	TGTGCCAGCAGCTTAAGGGACTCCTACAATGAGCAGTTCTTC	CASSLRDSYNEQFF
.	.	TRBV10-3	TRBJ2-1	TGTGCCATGGGGGGGCTGGACAATGAGCAGTTCTTC	CAMGGLDNEQFF
.	TRBD2	TRBV28	TRBJ2-3	TGTGCCAGCAGTTCCTCAGGGACTAGGGTGATCACAGATACGCAGTATTTT	CASSSSGTRVITDTQYF
.	.	TRBV7-9	TRBJ2-6	TGTGCCAGCAGCCCTCCTAACGCGGGGACTGGGGCCAACGTCCTGACTTTC	CASSPPNAGTGANVLTF
.	.	TRBV30	TRBJ1-4	TGTGCCTGGAGTGTACACGGCGTCCTCCCTCTACGACTGTTTTTT	CAWSVHGVLPLRLFF
.	.	TRBV30	TRBJ1-1	TGTGCCTGGAGTCAAGAGCTTGAAGCTTTCTTT	CAWSQELEAFF
.	.	TRBV30	TRBJ2-1	TGTGCCTGGAGTGTCAATGAGCAGTTCTTC	CAWSVNEQFF
.	TRBD1	TRBV6-5	TRBJ2-5	TGTGCCAGCAGGCCCGACAGGGGTACGAGAGAGACCCAGTACTTC	CASRPDRGTRETQYF
.	.	TRBV6-1	TRBJ2-2	TGTGCCAGCAGTGGTACGGACAGACCCACCGGGGAGCTGTTTTTT	CASSGTDRPTGELFF
.	.	TRBV5-6	TRBJ1-1	TGTGCCAGCAGCTTGGTTTGGAGCATGAACACTGAAGCTTTCTTT	CASSLVWSMNTEAFF
.	.	TRBV19	TRBJ1-2	TGTGCGGTGCTCGGGTATGGCTACACCTTC	CAVLGYGYTF
.	.	TRBV11-2	TRBJ2-2	TGTGCCAGCAGCCCTCGGGGGCTGCTGTTTTTT	CASSPRGLLFF
.	.	TRBV11-3	TRBJ1-1	TGTGCCAGCACCCTGAGGAGGGAGACTGAAGCTTTCTTT	CASTLRRETEAFF
.	TRBD2	TRBV2	TRBJ2-2	TGTGCCAGCAGTGAAAGGGCGGGAGGGAACACCGGGGAGCTGTTTTTT	CASSERAGGNTGELFF
once	.	TRBV7-8	TRBJ2-3	TGTGCCAGCAGCTCCTCAGGGACAGATACGCAGTATTTT	CASSSSGTDTQYF